This TCR beta chain was obtained from a study of CD4+ T cells in melanoma. Notes on the study in general: In melanoma, neoantigen-specific CD4+ T cells reportedly differed in differentiation state.

The germline V and J ends were trimmed by 6 bases and 8 bases, with 16 bases remaining between them. CDR3 length: 14 amino acids. The V gene's germline CDR1 is MRHNA and CDR2 SNTAGT. As to this clone: Its antigen remains unknown.

TCRdb keeps only in-frame clones here, not all; method: immunoSEQ multiplex PCR. The sample has about 50,000 clones, 89% seen once; the top ten hold about 11%. Sample: peripheral blood. The rearrangement joins TRBV6-4 to TRBJ1-4; possible D gene TRBD1, 6 bases. This TCR was sampled from a human donor with melanoma. Here the CDR3 reads CASREQGNREKLFF. DNA for the CDR3: TGTGCCAGCAGAGAACAGGGCAATAGGGAAAAACTGTTTTTT.